These T cell receptor beta chains were read from a single sample in a study of early T cells in non-severe SARS-CoV-2 infection. TCRdb reprocessed the 5' RACE reads with MiXCR, giving one entry per CDR3 protein. The sample lists roughly 120,000 distinct CDR3 sequences, over 9.5% occurring once. Sample: whole blood, taken at baseline. Receptors originate from an adult who was a healthcare worker with PCR-confirmed SARS-CoV-2 infection or an uninfected control (not recorded which). CDR3s leave out the opening cysteine and the closing phenylalanine or tryptophan. A D gene is named only where the DNA matches it firmly.

J,D,V,CDR3
TRBJ2-1,.,TRBV5-1,ASSLDRAGNEQF
TRBJ1-3,.,TRBV11-2,ASSVNFSGNTIY
TRBJ2-7,.,TRBV6-1,ASSDRVRVNYEQY
TRBJ2-2,.,TRBV7-6,ASSPQVRDTGELF
TRBJ2-2,.,TRBV7-3,ASSPSTGELF
TRBJ2-3,TRBD2,TRBV30,AWNPGAGGLTDTQY
TRBJ2-3,.,TRBV6-5,ASSYTHRGKDTQY
TRBJ1-1,.,TRBV5-4,ASSSTADLNTEAF
TRBJ2-1,.,TRBV5-4,ASSSPSGTGDRKSSYNEQF
TRBJ2-6,TRBD1,TRBV7-8,ASSLARTGVSSGANVLT
TRBJ2-2,TRBD1,TRBV12-3/TRBV12-4,ASSPRGLDGVTGELF
TRBJ1-1,.,TRBV7-8,ASSLGLGTEAF
TRBJ1-6,.,TRBV4-1,ASSLQERRSPLH
TRBJ2-3,.,TRBV12-3/TRBV12-4,ASSWGQGHTDTQY
TRBJ1-1,.,TRBV5-1,ASSYWGVMNTEAF
TRBJ2-3,TRBD1,TRBV5-1,ASSSGQGGDTQY
TRBJ2-3,.,TRBV27,ASSKTKIQGFSTDTQY
TRBJ2-2,.,TRBV3-1,ASSQYGTTNTGELF
TRBJ2-7,TRBD2,TRBV25-1,ASTGTSGSFEQY
TRBJ2-2,.,TRBV30,AWSLSASYTGELF
TRBJ2-7,TRBD2,TRBV11-2,ASSSLRTSGVYGEQY
TRBJ2-7,TRBD2,TRBV7-2,ASSARLAEAEQY
TRBJ2-7,.,TRBV2,ASSESYSGGYEQY
TRBJ2-3,TRBD2,TRBV14,ASSQESGLAGYTDTQY
TRBJ1-1,TRBD1,TRBV28,ASRGQGWTEAF
TRBJ2-5,.,TRBV5-1,ASSFDTTQETQY
TRBJ2-2,.,TRBV29-1,SVETGGANTGELF
TRBJ2-3,.,TRBV29-1,SVVTRVDTQY
TRBJ2-2,TRBD2,TRBV20-1,SARVNGGAGELF
TRBJ1-1,TRBD1,TRBV24-1,ATSDGATGRHAEAF
TRBJ2-5,.,TRBV6-5,ASRRGGETQY
TRBJ2-7,.,TRBV28,ASSLDPSVGYEQY
TRBJ2-1,.,TRBV24-1,ATSIGSEQF
TRBJ2-5,.,TRBV20-1,SASGVGETQY
TRBJ1-1,.,TRBV30,AWSVPTFGAF
TRBJ2-1,.,TRBV12-3/TRBV12-4,ASSSTGAYSSYNEQF
TRBJ2-3,.,TRBV5-1,ASSLAVAQDTQY
TRBJ2-1,TRBD2,TRBV7-9,ASSSEAGGPWDEQF
TRBJ2-7,.,TRBV7-2,ASSLAGGPSEQY
TRBJ1-1,.,TRBV18,ASSPVGVSEAF
TRBJ1-1,.,TRBV6-5,ASSYSGLTNTEAF
TRBJ2-7,.,TRBV13,ASSLLRESSYEQY
TRBJ1-1,TRBD1,TRBV20-1,SATGGQGVTEAF
TRBJ1-1,.,TRBV28,ASRRPNTEAF
TRBJ1-4,.,TRBV29-1,SVGGDGETNEKLF
TRBJ1-3,TRBD1,TRBV7-9,ASSFSQGDTIY
TRBJ2-7,.,TRBV28,ASSLREEQY